Listed here are 11 T cell receptor beta chains from one sample, sequenced in a study of Graves' ophthalmopathy and Graves' hyperthyroidism. The authors amplified TCR beta CDR3 regions, and they did so from RNA transcripts for repertoire sequencing. The first round was an RT-PCR with HTBI primers, and the second round was a multiplex PCR. TCRdb used MiXCR to reprocess the multiplex PCR reads, holding one entry per CDR3 protein. The sample consists of around 1,200,000 distinct CDR3 sequences, about 36% of them appearing once. The sequenced sample was peripheral blood or thyroid tissue (not recorded which). The receptor set was obtained from an adult man with Graves' hyperthyroidism.

The V gene is TRBV29-1, the J gene TRBJ2-5, with TRBD2 matching 8 bases. The CDR3 length is 15 residues. Germline V gene lookup returns CDR1 SQVTM and CDR2 ANQGSEA. With V trimmed by 4 bases and J by 2 bases, 9 bases remained unmatched. In DNA, the CDR3 is TGCAGCGTTGGGGTTAGCGGGGCGCAACAAGAGACCCAGTACTTC. The encoded protein is CSVGVSGAQQETQYF.

The rearrangement uses TRBV11-1 and TRBJ1-6; no definite D call. The germline CDR1 and CDR2 sequences are SGHAT and FQDESV (reference sequence). The CDR3 is 16 residues long. V lost 5 bases to trimming and J lost 4 bases, with 15 bases between them. CDR3 protein: CASSQARADYNSPLHF. For the CDR3, the DNA is TGTGCCAGCAGCCAAGCACGGGCAGATTATAATTCACCCCTCCACTTT. Complete variable domain (other parts from reference TRBV11-1 and TRBJ1-6): EAEVAQSPRYKITEKSQAVAFWCDPISGHATLYWYRQILGQGPELLVQFQDESVVDDSQLPKDRFSAERLKGVDSTLKIQPAELGDSAMYLCASSQARADYNSPLHFGNGTRLTVT.

This clonotype appeared many times. The chain links TRBV10-3 to TRBJ2-7; D might be TRBD1 or TRBD2, each matching 5 bases. Germline loops: CDR1 ENHRY, CDR2 SYGVKD. Between the trimmed V and J ends, which lost 2 bases and 3 bases, there was a span of 14 bases. This CDR3 has 15 amino acids. The DNA for the CDR3 is TGTGCCATCAGTGAGCACCGGGACGGAGACTACGAGCAGTACTTC. Protein: CAISEHRDGDYEQYF.

Details on this clonotype: A much larger clone is a single base away; this may be a read error. V usage is TRBV2 and J usage is TRBJ2-7; D is ambiguous. The CDR3 spans 15 residues. From germline, CDR1 is SNHLY and CDR2 FYNNEI. CDR3 loop: CASREALGSSYEQYF. CDR3 DNA sequence: TGTGCCAGCCGTGAAGCTTTGGGCAGCTCCTACGAGCAGTACTTC.

This chain links TRBV19 with TRBJ1-2, with D hard to call. In germline, CDR1 is LNHDA, CDR2 SQIVND (reference sequence). This CDR3 contains 11 residues. V lost 3 bases and J lost 9, with 8 bases in between. The CDR3 loop reads CASSMSFSYTF. In DNA, the CDR3 is TGTGCCAGTAGTATGTCATTTAGCTACACCTTC.

This clonotype was seen at least ten times. The chain uses TRBV19 and TRBJ1-2; no firm D call. The CDR3 is 15 residues long. CDR1 and CDR2 from the germline V gene are LNHDA and SQIVND (reference sequence). The V end was cut by 5 bases, the J end by 3 bases, with 16 bases between. The CDR3 sequence is CASSPRTVVDYGYTF. DNA of the CDR3: TGTGCCAGTAGTCCCAGGACGGTGGTTGACTATGGCTACACCTTC.

This clonotype came up many times. The chain's CDR3 is CASSEASGRETQYF. CDR3 bases: TGTGCCAGCAGTGAGGCTAGCGGGAGAGAGACCCAGTACTTC. The rearrangement links TRBV25-1 to TRBJ2-5, with 10 bases aligning to TRBD2. The junction had 2 bases not matched to a gene; V was cut back by 3 bases and J by 4 bases. The CDR3 extends over 14 amino acids. Germline V lookup: CDR1 MGHDK, CDR2 SYGVNS.

This clonotype has only a few counts. The V gene is TRBV7-2, the J gene TRBJ2-7; 7 nucleotides align to TRBD1. In germline, CDR1 is SGHTA, CDR2 FQGNSA. This CDR3 has 15 residues. The J segment lost 2 bases and the V segment lost 4 bases, leaving 8 bases of the junction unmatched. CDR3 region: CASSSRDSYTYEQYF. CDR3 DNA sequence: TGTGCCAGCAGCTCTAGGGACAGCTATACCTACGAGCAGTACTTC. The full variable domain, rest sourced from reference TRBV7-2 and TRBJ2-7, is GAGVSQSPSNKVTEKGKDVELRCDPISGHTALYWYRQSLGQGLEFLIYFQGNSAPDKSGLPSDRFSAERTGGSVSTLTIQRTQQEDSAVYLCASSSRDSYTYEQYFGPGTRLTVT.

This clonotype showed up just a few times. V usage is TRBV20-1 and J usage is TRBJ2-7; 10 nucleotides line up with TRBD1. Germline loops: CDR1 DFQATT, CDR2 SNEGSKA (reference sequence). V shed 6 bases and J 6 bases; nucleotides not matched to a gene: 11. The CDR3 is 14 amino acids. CDR3 bases: TGCAGTGCCCCCGCCCGGGACAGGGGCGGCGAGCAGTACTTC. Its translation: CSAPARDRGGEQYF.

In its sample, this clonotype was seen many times. This chain joins TRBV20-1 and TRBJ1-5, with D unclear. In germline, CDR1 is DFQATT, CDR2 SNEGSKA (reference sequence). This CDR3 is built from 15 residues. The V end lost 6 bases, the J end lost 3 bases, and 18 bases lay between the germline ends. CDR3 in DNA: TGCAGTGCGGAGTCCAGAGGGCGCGACAATCAGCCCCAGCATTTT. It is translated as CSAESRGRDNQPQHF.

This clonotype came up many times. This chain joins TRBV7-2 and TRBJ1-1; the D is unclear. CDR3 size: 15 residues. Germline loops: CDR1 SGHTA, CDR2 FQGNSA. Between the trimmed V and J ends, which lost 2 bases and 4 bases, there was a span of 14 bases. CDR3 protein: CASSLRPRHFTEAFF. The CDR3 DNA reads TGTGCCAGCAGCTTACGTCCGAGACACTTCACTGAAGCTTTCTTT.